This T cell receptor beta chain was captured by sequencing in a study of CD8 T cells in Susac syndrome. From blood CD8+ and CD4+ T cells, the TCR beta chain was sequenced. The TEMRA cells underwent FACS enrichment, while the CD8+ and CD4+ T cells underwent negative isolation. This CDR3 spans 14 amino acids. Germline CDR1 DFQATT, CDR2 SNEGSKA (reference sequence). J lost 9 bases, V lost 5 bases, and 8 bases had no gene match. After extraction with the RNeasy kit, roughly 0.45 to 1 ug of the RNA was reverse transcribed using random hexamers. MiXCR, applied by TCRdb to the immunoSEQ multiplex PCR reads, yields one record per CDR3 protein. The profile shows about 140,000 distinct CDR3 sequences, around 95% of them singletons.

This chain uses TRBV20-1 with TRBJ2-4, with 12 positions matching TRBD1. The sequenced material came from CD4+ T cells from PBMCs. This receptor was obtained from a human donor with Susac syndrome. This CDR3 is CSAGGQGAIGIQYF. For the CDR3, the DNA is TGCAGTGCTGGGGGACAGGGGGCAATCGGCATTCAGTACTTC.